The text below deals with one TCR beta chain. Its antigen is unknown. The record originates from a study of Ad26.COV2.S vaccination and SARS-CoV-2 variants. Whole-study findings and limits: Vaccinees displayed broader spike-specific TCR repertoires than placebo recipients. Vaccine and placebo groups showed comparable non-spike TCR breadth.

Sequencing used immunoSEQ multiplex PCR; TCRdb keeps in-frame clones, though not all of them. The top ten clones hold roughly 3% of a sample with about 400,000 clones, around 85% of them seen once. CDR1 is MGHRA, CDR2 YSYEKL, per germline. This CDR3 contains 17 residues. The V segment lost 3 bases and the J segment 1 base; nucleotides outside the gene matches: 6. As to treatment: 19 received Ad26.COV2.S at low or high dose, single or two shots; a few received placebo; per-sample allocation not given. Collection of the samples took place on day 63 after the first injection of vaccine or placebo. Wuhan-strain SARS-CoV-2 spike was expressed by the Ad26 vector that made up the vaccine.

The chain links TRBV4-1 to TRBJ2-5; 12 nucleotides agree with TRBD2. Sequences were derived from peripheral blood, sampled in a trial of Ad26.COV2.S vaccine versus placebo. This receptor was obtained from a person aged 18-60 years who received the Ad26.COV2.S COVID-19 vaccine or a placebo. The CDR3 DNA sequence: TGCGCCAGCAGCCAGTCCACTAGCGGGGGGCCCCAAGAGACCCAGTACTTC. This gives the protein CASSQSTSGGPQETQYF.